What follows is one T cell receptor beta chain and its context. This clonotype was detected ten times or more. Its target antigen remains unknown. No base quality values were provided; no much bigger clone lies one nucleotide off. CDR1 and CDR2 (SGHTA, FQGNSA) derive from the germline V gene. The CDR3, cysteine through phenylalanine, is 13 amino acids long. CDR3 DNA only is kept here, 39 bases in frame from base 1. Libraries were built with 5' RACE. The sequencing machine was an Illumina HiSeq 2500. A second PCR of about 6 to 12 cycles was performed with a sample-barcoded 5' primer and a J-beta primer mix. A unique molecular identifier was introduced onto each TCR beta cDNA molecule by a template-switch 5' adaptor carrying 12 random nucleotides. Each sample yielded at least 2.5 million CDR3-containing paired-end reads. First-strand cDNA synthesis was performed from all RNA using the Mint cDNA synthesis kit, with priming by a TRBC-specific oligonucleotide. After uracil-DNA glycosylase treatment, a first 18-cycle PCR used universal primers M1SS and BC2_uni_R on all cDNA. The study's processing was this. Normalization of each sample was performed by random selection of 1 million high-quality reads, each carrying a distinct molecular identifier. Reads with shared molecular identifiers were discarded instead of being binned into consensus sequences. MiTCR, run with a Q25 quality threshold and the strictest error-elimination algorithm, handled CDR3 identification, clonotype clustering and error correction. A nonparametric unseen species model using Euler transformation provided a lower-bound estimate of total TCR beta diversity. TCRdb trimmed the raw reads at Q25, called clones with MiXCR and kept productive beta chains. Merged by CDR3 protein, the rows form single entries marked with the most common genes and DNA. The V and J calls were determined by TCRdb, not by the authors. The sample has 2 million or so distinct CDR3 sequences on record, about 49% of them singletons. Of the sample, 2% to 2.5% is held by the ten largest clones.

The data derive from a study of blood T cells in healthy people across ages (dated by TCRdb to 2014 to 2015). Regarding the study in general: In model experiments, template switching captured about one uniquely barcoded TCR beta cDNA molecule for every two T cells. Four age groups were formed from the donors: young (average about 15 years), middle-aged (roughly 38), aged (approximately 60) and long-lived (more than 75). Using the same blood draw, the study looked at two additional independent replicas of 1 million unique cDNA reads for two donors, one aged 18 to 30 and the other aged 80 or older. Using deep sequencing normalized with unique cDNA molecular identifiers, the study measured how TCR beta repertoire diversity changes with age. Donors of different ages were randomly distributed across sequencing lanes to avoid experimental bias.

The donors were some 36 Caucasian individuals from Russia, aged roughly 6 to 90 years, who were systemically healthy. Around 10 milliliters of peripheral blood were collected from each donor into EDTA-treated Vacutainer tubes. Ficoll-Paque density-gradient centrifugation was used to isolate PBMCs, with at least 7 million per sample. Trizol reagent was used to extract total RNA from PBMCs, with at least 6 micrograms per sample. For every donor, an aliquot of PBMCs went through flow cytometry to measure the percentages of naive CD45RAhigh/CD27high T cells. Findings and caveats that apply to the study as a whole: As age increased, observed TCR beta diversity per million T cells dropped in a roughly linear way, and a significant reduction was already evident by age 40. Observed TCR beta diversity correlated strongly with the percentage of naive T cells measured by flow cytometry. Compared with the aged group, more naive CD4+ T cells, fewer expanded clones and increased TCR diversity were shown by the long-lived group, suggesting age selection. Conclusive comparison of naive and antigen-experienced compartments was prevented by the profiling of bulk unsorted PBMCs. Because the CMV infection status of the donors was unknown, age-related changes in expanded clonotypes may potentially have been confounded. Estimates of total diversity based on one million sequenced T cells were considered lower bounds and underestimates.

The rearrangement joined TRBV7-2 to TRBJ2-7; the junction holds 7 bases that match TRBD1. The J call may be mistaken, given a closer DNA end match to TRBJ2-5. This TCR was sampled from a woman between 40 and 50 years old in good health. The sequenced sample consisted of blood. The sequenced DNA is TGTGCCAGCAGCTCCCCGACAGGGTCGACCCAGTACTTC. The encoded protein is CASSSPTGSTQYF.